These 28 T cell receptor beta chains were all obtained from the same sample, sequenced in a study of blood T cell repertoires in COVID-19. Profiling relied on immunoSEQ multiplex PCR, and the TCRdb table lists in-frame clones only, not all of them. The data show about 210,000 clones, roughly 90% seen once. Specimen: peripheral blood. These receptors were taken from a woman between 40 and 50 years old with acute or convalescent COVID-19.

This chain joins TRBV5-6 and TRBJ1-2; D gene unclear. The V and J ends lost 5 bases and 5 bases respectively, with 10 bases between them. There are 12 residues in the CDR3. CDR1 and CDR2 (germline): SGHDT, YYEEEE. In nucleotides, the CDR3 is TGTGCCAGCAGTGCTGGGCCATATGGCTACACCTTC. As protein: CASSAGPYGYTF.

The chain uses TRBV2 and TRBJ2-3, with 8 nucleotides matching TRBD2. V was pared by 3 bases and J by 0 bases, with 5 bases of the junction left unmatched. The CDR3 has 16 amino acids. Germline V CDR1 and CDR2: SNHLY, FYNNEI. CDR3 DNA: TGTGCCAGCAGTGACTGGCGGGGGGCTAGCACAGATACGCAGTATTTT. Translated: CASSDWRGASTDTQYF.

The chain couples TRBV21-1 to TRBJ1-4; the table's D call, TRBD1, was not checked against the DNA. TRBV21-1 is a listed pseudogene. CDR3 length: 16 amino acids. As DNA, the CDR3 is TGTGCCAGCCCGGACAGAATTTACGCAACTAATGAAAAACTGTTTTTT. This gives the protein CASPDRIYATNEKLFF.

The chain employs TRBV9 and TRBJ1-1, with TRBD1 as a possible D gene (5 bases). Trimming left V 2 bases short and J 0 bases short, with 8 bases between. The CDR3 is 14 residues long. Germline V gives CDR1 SGDLS, CDR2 YYNGEE. The CDR3 DNA is TGTGCCAGCAGCGTCCAGGACATGAACACTGAAGCTTTCTTT. It translates to CASSVQDMNTEAFF.

The chain recombines TRBV4-1 with TRBJ1-5, with 7 bases identical to TRBD1. In germline, CDR1 is MGHRA, CDR2 YSYEKL. Unmatched junction bases numbered 3, after V lost 4 bases and J lost 3 bases. The CDR3 is made up of 14 amino acids. CDR3 DNA sequence: TGCGCCAGCAGCCGTGGACAGGACAATCAGCCCCAGCATTTT. It encodes CASSRGQDNQPQHF.

This clone was seen a single time. J is TRBJ1-3 and V is TRBV6-1, with 7 bases aligning to TRBD1. This CDR3 spans 15 amino acids. V shed 2 bases, J shed 3 bases, and the junction held 4 bases outside the gene matches. Germline CDR1 is MNHNS and CDR2 is SASEGT. Written as DNA, the CDR3 is TGTGCCAGCAGTGAACAGGGGGTCGGTGGAAACACCATATATTTT. Translating gives CASSEQGVGGNTIYF.

This chain uses TRBV2 with TRBJ2-7, with D perhaps matching TRBD1 (5 bases). Per germline, CDR1 SNHLY and CDR2 FYNNEI. The CDR3 is made up of 13 amino acids. Trimming took off 5 bases at V and 2 bases at J, with 10 bases between the two ends. The CDR3 region has the DNA TGTGCCAGCAGTCAGAGACAGACCTACGAGCAGTACGTC. It is translated as CASSQRQTYEQYV.

V and J are TRBV18 and TRBJ1-6; 9 nucleotides match TRBD1. The length of the CDR3 is 16 residues. Trimming removed 2 bases from V and 7 bases from J; junction bases left unmatched: 6. CDR1 is KGHSH and CDR2 is LQKENI in the germline V gene. The CDR3 nucleotides are TGTGCCAGCTCACCAAGAACCGGGACAGGGAATTCACCCCTCCACTTT. Translated, it gives CASSPRTGTGNSPLHF.

The genes are TRBV4-2 and TRBJ2-3; 10 bases align to TRBD2. Germline V gene lookup returns CDR1 LGHNA and CDR2 YNFKEQ. Losses at the gene ends were 1 base for V and 3 bases for J; bases not matched to a gene: 13. The CDR3 extends over 19 amino acids. CDR3 DNA: TGTGCCAGCAGCCAAGTATGGAGCGGGGGGGCAATCAGGACAGATACGCAGTATTTT. Residues: CASSQVWSGGAIRTDTQYF.

The chain couples TRBV15 to TRBJ1-1, with 7 bases identical to TRBD1. This CDR3 has 13 amino acids. Germline CDR1 and CDR2: LNHNV and YYDKDF (reference sequence). The J segment lost 7 bases and the V segment lost 4 bases, leaving 6 bases of the junction unmatched. The CDR3 nucleotides are TGTGCCACCAGCATAACCGGGACAGTTGAAGCTTTCTTT. Translated, it gives CATSITGTVEAFF.

The chain uses TRBV10-3 and TRBJ2-1; 8 nucleotides line up with TRBD1. The CDR3 is 14 residues long. V lost 4 bases and J lost 5; bases outside the gene matches: 4. Germline CDR1 and CDR2: ENHRY and SYGVKD. The CDR3 coding sequence is TGTGCCATCAGTGCCAGGGGGCGCGACAATGAGCAGTTCTTC. This translates into CAISARGRDNEQFF.

The chain links TRBV5-1 to TRBJ1-1; TRBD1 agrees at 7 bases. CDR3 length: 14 residues. V shed 7 bases, J shed 3 bases, and the junction held 9 bases outside the gene matches. Germline lookup yields CDR1 SGHRS and CDR2 YFSETQ. The CDR3 nucleotides read TGCGCCAGCCGGGATCAGGGGGACTACACTGAAGCTTTCTTT. Protein sequence: CASRDQGDYTEAFF.

The chain joins TRBV10-3 to TRBJ1-1; D not certain. CDR3 length: 14 residues. V was cut by 0 bases and J by 11 bases, with 16 bases left in between. Germline V gene sequence: CDR1 ENHRY, CDR2 SYGVKD. The CDR3 coding sequence is TGTGCCATCAGTGAGTCGAGAACGGAGGCCGCCGCTTTCTTT. It specifies CAISESRTEAAAFF.

This rearrangement joins TRBV12-3 or TRBV12-4 to TRBJ1-2; TRBD1 aligns across 7 bases. This CDR3 is built from 13 residues. With V trimmed by 11 bases and J by 6 bases, 12 bases remained unmatched. CDR3 region: CAGYRGGSDGYTF. The CDR3 region has the DNA TGTGCCGGATACAGGGGAGGATCCGATGGCTACACCTTC.

The chain combines TRBV19 with TRBJ2-2, with D perhaps TRBD2 (7 bases). V lost 4 bases and J lost 4, with 16 bases in between. CDR1 is LNHDA and CDR2 is SQIVND in the germline V gene (reference sequence). The CDR3 is 16 residues long. Here the CDR3 reads CASSSAGAGSTGELFF. CDR3 nucleotide sequence: TGTGCCAGTAGTAGTGCGGGGGCGGGTAGCACCGGGGAGCTGTTTTTT.

The chain uses TRBV7-7 and TRBJ2-2; 7 bases are a match to TRBD1. Germline V gives CDR1 SSHAT, CDR2 FNYEAQ (reference sequence). This CDR3 comprises 15 residues. Trimming cost V 5 bases and J 4 bases; bases outside gene matches: 7. The CDR3 nucleotides read TGTGCCAGCAGCCGACAGGGCTTGGGCACCGGGGAGCTGTTTTTT. It specifies CASSRQGLGTGELFF.

In nucleotides, the CDR3 is TGTGCCAGCAGCCCGACGGAGAGCTCCTACGAGCAGTACGTC. Amino acids: CASSPTESSYEQYV. This chain joins TRBV27 and TRBJ2-7; no definite D call. CDR1 and CDR2 (germline): MNHEY, SMNVEV (reference sequence). V lost 6 bases, J lost 0 bases, and 12 bases lay in between. The CDR3 has 14 amino acids.

The V and J genes are TRBV5-6 and TRBJ2-7, with 11 bases identical to TRBD1. CDR3 length: 14 residues. V lost 5 bases to trimming and J lost 3 bases; unmatched junction nucleotides: 4. Per the germline V gene, CDR1 is SGHDT and CDR2 is YYEEEE. In DNA, the CDR3 is TGTGCCAGCAGTCCCGGGACAGGGGGCTACGAGCAGTACGTC. Its translation: CASSPGTGGYEQYV.

The chain employs TRBV27 and TRBJ1-1, with 7 bases matching TRBD1. V shed 5 bases, J shed 1 base, and the junction held 4 bases outside the gene matches. Germline CDR1 is MNHEY and CDR2 is SMNVEV (reference sequence). This CDR3 is 14 amino acids long. CDR3 amino acids: CASSIQGRNTEAFF. Written as DNA, the CDR3 is TGTGCCAGCAGTATACAGGGGAGGAACACTGAAGCTTTCTTT.

The chain recombines TRBV4-1 with TRBJ1-1; perhaps TRBD1 as D (5 bases). The germline V gene has CDR1 MGHRA and CDR2 YSYEKL. V was cut by 3 bases and J by 1 base, with 12 bases left in between. The CDR3 contains 15 residues. The DNA for the CDR3 is TGCGCCAGCAGCCATGGGCGACAGAAGAACACTGAAGCTTTCTTT. Translation gives CASSHGRQKNTEAFF.

The CDR3 nucleotides read TGTGCCAGCACCCTAGTGAGCTCCTATAATTCACCCCTCCACTTT. This gives the protein CASTLVSSYNSPLHF. This rearrangement joins TRBV6-5 to TRBJ1-6, with D hard to call. Trimming took 7 bases from V and 0 from J, leaving 10 bases between them. The CDR3 totals 15 residues. The germline gives CDR1 MNHEY, CDR2 SVGAGI.

The V call is TRBV28, the J call TRBJ1-2; TRBD1 is a possible D gene (5 bases). This CDR3 has 16 amino acids. V dropped 6 bases and J dropped 5 bases, with 22 bases sitting between them. Germline assignment: CDR1 MDHEN and CDR2 SYDVKM. CDR3 residues: CASRNIRVGRGYGYTF. CDR3 DNA sequence: TGTGCCAGCAGAAACATAAGGGTAGGGAGGGGATATGGCTACACCTTC.

This clone came up a few times. This rearrangement joins TRBV5-1 to TRBJ2-2, with no clear D. This CDR3 has 15 residues. V gave up 0 bases and J gave up 4 bases, with 10 bases separating them. Looked up from germline, CDR1 is SGHRS and CDR2 is YFSETQ. In DNA form, the CDR3 reads TGCGCCAGCAGCTTGGGTAGCAGTGGCACCGGGGAGCTGTTTTTT. Its translation is CASSLGSSGTGELFF. Variable domain in full (rest from reference TRBV5-1 and TRBJ2-2): KAGVTQTPRYLIKTRGQQVTLSCSPISGHRSVSWYQQTPGQGLQFLFEYFSETQRNKGNFPGRFSGRQFSNSRSEMNVSTLELGDSALYLCASSLGSSGTGELFFGEGSRLTVL.

The chain uses TRBV15 and TRBJ1-2, with D unresolved. CDR1 and CDR2 from the germline V gene are LNHNV and YYDKDF (reference sequence). The CDR3 consists of 12 residues. With 4 bases removed from V and 7 bases from J, the gap between germline ends came to 10 bases. CDR3 bases: TGTGCCACCAGCACCCTAGTAACTGGCTACACCTTC. It translates to CATSTLVTGYTF.

This clone was seen a few times. The chain combines TRBV5-1 with TRBJ1-4; TRBD1 is a possible D gene (6 bases). Between the trimmed V and J ends, which lost 5 bases and 7 bases, there was a span of 15 bases. Germline values: CDR1 SGHRS, CDR2 YFSETQ. The CDR3 sequence is 14 residues long. CDR3 region: CASRGQIGGEKLFF. In nucleotides, the CDR3 is TGCGCCAGCAGAGGACAGATTGGGGGTGAAAAACTGTTTTTT. The complete variable domain, with remaining parts taken from reference TRBV5-1 and TRBJ1-4, reads KAGVTQTPRYLIKTRGQQVTLSCSPISGHRSVSWYQQTPGQGLQFLFEYFSETQRNKGNFPGRFSGRQFSNSRSEMNVSTLELGDSALYLCASRGQIGGEKLFFGSGTQLSVL.

This chain joins TRBV5-6 and TRBJ1-2; TRBD1 matches at 9 bases. The V gene's germline CDR1 is SGHDT and CDR2 YYEEEE. The CDR3 totals 14 residues. J gave up 5 bases and V 4 bases, and 6 bases lay outside the gene matches. The CDR3 protein is CASSKGQGPYGYTF. In nucleotides, the CDR3 is TGTGCCAGCAGCAAGGGACAGGGCCCATATGGCTACACCTTC. Variable domain in full (rest from reference TRBV5-6 and TRBJ1-2): DAGVTQSPTHLIKTRGQQVTLRCSPKSGHDTVSWYQQALGQGPQFIFQYYEEEERQRGNFPDRFSGHQFPNYSSELNVNALLLGDSALYLCASSKGQGPYGYTFGSGTRLTVV.

The genes are TRBV28 and TRBJ2-1; the match to TRBD2 covers 12 bases. This CDR3 region has 15 residues. V trimming: 4 bases; J trimming: 7 bases; junction bases outside the gene matches: 5. Per the germline V gene, CDR1 is MDHEN and CDR2 is SYDVKM. The CDR3 loop reads CASSSIGTSGNEQFF. The CDR3 DNA reads TGTGCCAGCAGTTCTATCGGGACTAGCGGGAATGAGCAGTTCTTC.

The chain carries TRBV5-1 and TRBJ2-5, with 7 bases lining up with TRBD1. The length of the CDR3 is 13 residues. CDR1 and CDR2 from the germline V gene are SGHRS and YFSETQ. The V and J ends lost 4 bases and 2 bases, in that order; junction bases with no gene match: 2. CDR3 nucleotides: TGCGCCAGCAGCCCGGGACAGCAAGAGACCCAGTACTTC. Protein: CASSPGQQETQYF.